This TCR beta chain was identified in a study of T cell responses to AZD1222 COVID-19 vaccine. General observations from the study: The donors showed a predominance of white British ancestry and of females, with possible underestimation of clonal diversity.

Produced via immunoSEQ multiplex PCR; TCRdb's table is partial and in-frame only. Among some 150,000 clones listed, 80% to 95% were seen once. The CDR3 loop spans 14 amino acids. Germline V gene lookup returns CDR1 LGHNA and CDR2 YSLEER. V dropped 0 bases and J dropped 7 bases, with 10 bases sitting between them. About this clone: Its antigen is still unknown.

This sequence originates from an adult in good health. The chain uses TRBV4-3 and TRBJ2-1, with a possible D match to TRBD2 (6 bases). Material: peripheral blood, obtained on day 0 of MenACWY control vaccination. CDR3 region: CASSQDSGLNEQFF. CDR3 in DNA: TGCGCCAGCAGCCAAGATAGCGGTTTAAATGAGCAGTTCTTC.